Each of the 23 T cell receptor beta chains below was sequenced from the same sample in a study of blood T cell repertoires in COVID-19. Assay used: immunoSEQ multiplex PCR; TCRdb lists only in-frame clones, some missing. This sample has about 270,000 clones; approximately 82% occur once, and the top ten carry roughly 3%. Sample: peripheral blood. The receptors were gathered from a woman aged 18-30 years with acute or convalescent COVID-19.

The CDR3 DNA sequence: TGTGCCAGCAGCGGAAACAACAGGGGTCTTGACGAGCAGTACTTC. Protein product: CASSGNNRGLDEQYF. V gene TRBV2 combines with J gene TRBJ2-7, with 7 bases matching TRBD1. V lost 6 bases, J lost 5 bases, and 13 bases stayed unmatched. The CDR3 has 15 amino acids. In germline, CDR1 is SNHLY, CDR2 FYNNEI.

The chain is built from TRBV3-1 (or the pseudogene TRBV3-2) and TRBJ1-2; D possibly corresponds to TRBD1 (5 bases). Trimming left V 4 bases short and J 7 bases short, with 10 bases between. Germline loops: CDR1 LGHDT, CDR2 YNNKEL (reference sequence). The CDR3 is 12 residues long. The CDR3, as DNA: TGTGCCAGCAGCCGGGGGGTGGGTGGCTACACCTTC. Translation gives CASSRGVGGYTF.

This clone was seen once. The chain combines TRBV30 with TRBJ2-5; 9 bases line up with TRBD2. The ends lost 6 bases at V and 5 bases at J; junction bases unmatched: 10. The CDR3 consists of 14 residues. CDR1 and CDR2 from the germline V gene are GTSNPN and SVGIG (reference sequence). The CDR3 loop is CACLLAGGRETQYF. The CDR3 coding sequence is TGTGCCTGTCTACTAGCGGGCGGTAGGGAGACCCAGTACTTC.

The chain couples TRBV7-9 to TRBJ2-6; 9 nucleotides agree with TRBD1. CDR3 size: 19 residues. Losses at the gene ends were 5 bases for V and 1 base for J; bases not matched to a gene: 12. The germline V gene encodes CDR1 SEHNR and CDR2 FQNEAQ (reference sequence). The CDR3 region is CASSTPGTGSGSGANVLTF. The CDR3 DNA is TGTGCCAGCAGCACCCCTGGGACAGGGTCAGGATCTGGGGCCAACGTCCTGACTTTC.

The chain employs TRBV7-2 and TRBJ1-1; tentative D call: TRBD1 (5 bases). Trimming pared 3 bases from V and 0 bases from J, leaving 11 bases between. Germline loops: CDR1 SGHTA, CDR2 FQGNSA. The CDR3 length is 15 residues. The CDR3 nucleotides read TGTGCCAGCAGCTTTGGGGCGAAGATGAACACTGAAGCTTTCTTT. This encodes CASSFGAKMNTEAFF.

This clone came up once. This chain uses TRBV5-8 with TRBJ2-2; no definite D call. The CDR3 extends over 14 amino acids. Germline values: CDR1 SGHTS, CDR2 YDEGEE. V was trimmed by 4 bases and J by 5 bases, leaving 12 bases between them. The CDR3 DNA is TGTGCCAGCAGCGGATACTATCCTACCGGGGAGCTGTTTTTT. Amino acids: CASSGYYPTGELFF.

The rearrangement links TRBV2 to TRBJ2-2; D unclear. The V gene lost 1 base and the J gene lost 4 bases, with 7 bases spanning the gap. Germline-derived CDR1 and CDR2 are SNHLY and FYNNEI. The CDR3 covers 14 residues. CDR3 DNA sequence: TGTGCCAGCAGTGAAGTTTGGGCCACCGGGGAGCTGTTTTTT. This translates into CASSEVWATGELFF.

The V and J genes are TRBV14 and TRBJ2-7; no definite D call. V was cut by 1 base and J by 2 bases, with 12 bases left in between. Germline CDR1 and CDR2: SGHDN and FVKESK. The length of the CDR3 is 15 residues. In DNA, the CDR3 is TGTGCCAGCAGCCAAGTTCCACAGTTGGCCTACGAGCAGTACTTC. Its protein product is CASSQVPQLAYEQYF.

Turning to this clone: At one end, the junction sequence differs from germline, possibly due to a read error. V usage is TRBV11-2 and J usage is TRBJ2-7, with no clear D. Germline CDR1 SGHAT, CDR2 FQNNGV. The CDR3 covers 13 residues. CDR3 loop: CASSLEIPARLNF. As DNA, the CDR3 is TGTGCCAGCAGCTTAGAGATACCCGCGCGACTGAACTTC. Looking up the rest from reference TRBV11-2 and TRBJ2-7 gives the full variable domain: EAGVAQSPRYKIIEKRQSVAFWCNPISGHATLYWYQQILGQGPKLLIQFQNNGVVDDSQLPKDRFSAERLKGVDSTLKIQPAKLEDSAVYLCASSLEIPARLNFGPGTRLTVT.

The chain recombines TRBV10-2 with TRBJ1-5, with D maybe TRBD1 (5 bases). Germline V lookup: CDR1 WSHSY, CDR2 SAAADI. V dropped 4 bases and J dropped 4 bases, with 8 bases sitting between them. CDR3 length equals 13 residues. DNA for the CDR3: TGCGCCAGCAGTGGTCAGGGTAATCAGCCCCAGCATTTT. As protein: CASSGQGNQPQHF.

This clone was picked up a small number of times. This rearrangement joins TRBV3-1 (or the pseudogene TRBV3-2) to TRBJ1-1; D is perhaps TRBD1 (6 bases). The CDR3 loop spans 12 amino acids. V lost 4 bases, J lost 7 bases, and 10 bases lay in between. Germline CDR1 LGHDT, CDR2 YNNKEL (reference sequence). The CDR3 loop reads CASSLGGLEAFF. CDR3 nucleotide sequence: TGTGCCAGCAGCCTGGGGGGGCTTGAAGCTTTCTTT.

The chain recombines TRBV18 with TRBJ1-2, with D perhaps TRBD1 (5 bases). The V end lost 2 bases, the J end lost 1 base, and 14 bases lay between the germline ends. The CDR3 covers 16 residues. The V gene's germline CDR1 is KGHSH and CDR2 LQKENI. CDR3 in amino acids: CASSPDSRADNYGYTF. In nucleotides, the CDR3 is TGTGCCAGCTCACCAGATTCCAGGGCTGATAACTATGGCTACACCTTC.

The chain has TRBV27 and TRBJ1-1, with unresolved D. The germline V and J ends were trimmed by 5 bases and 5 bases, with 9 bases remaining between them. Germline V lookup: CDR1 MNHEY, CDR2 SMNVEV (reference sequence). This CDR3 has 12 amino acids. The CDR3 DNA follows: TGTGCCAGCAGTACCTCGGGAACTGAAGCTTTCTTT. Its translation: CASSTSGTEAFF.

The rearrangement links TRBV6-5 to TRBJ2-1; D may be TRBD2 (5 bases). Between the trimmed V and J ends, which lost 6 bases and 7 bases, there was a span of 16 bases. Germline V CDR1 and CDR2: MNHEY, SVGAGI. The CDR3 covers 14 residues. The CDR3 region has the DNA TGTGCCAGCAGAAACCCCCCATCGGGGAATGAGCAGTTCTTC. Translating it yields CASRNPPSGNEQFF.

J is TRBJ2-3 and V is TRBV6-5, with D perhaps TRBD2 (7 bases). V was trimmed by 5 bases and J by 6 bases, leaving 18 bases between them. This CDR3 contains 15 residues. Germline CDR1 and CDR2: MNHEY and SVGAGI. The CDR3 sequence: CASSTRGAGSDTQYF. The CDR3 DNA reads as TGTGCCAGCAGTACCCGGGGGGCGGGTAGTGATACGCAGTATTTT.

The chain joins TRBV7-2 to TRBJ2-3; TRBD2 matches at 7 bases. The CDR3 has 19 amino acids. The ends lost 2 bases at V and 5 bases at J; junction bases unmatched: 19. CDR1 is SGHTA and CDR2 is FQGNSA in the germline V gene. CDR3 sequence: CASSLFQLRVGGWGDTQYF. CDR3 DNA: TGTGCCAGCAGCTTATTTCAGCTACGAGTGGGAGGGTGGGGAGATACGCAGTATTTT.

The chain combines TRBV6-5 with TRBJ1-2; D gene unclear. The germline V gene has CDR1 MNHEY and CDR2 SVGAGI. The CDR3 sequence is 13 residues long. Trimming removed 0 bases from V and 8 bases from J, with 10 bases in between. CDR3: CASSYSNGRGYTF. In nucleotides, the CDR3 is TGTGCCAGCAGTTACTCCAACGGTCGGGGCTACACCTTC.

The chain has TRBV6-5 and TRBJ1-6; no reliable D call. This CDR3 is built from 15 residues. V was shortened by 8 bases and J by 6 bases, with 17 bases between the two germline ends. The V gene's germline CDR1 is MNHEY and CDR2 SVGAGI. CDR3 nucleotides: TGTGCCAGCTCCCTTCTCCGGGAACCTAATTCACCCCTCCACTTT. Translation gives CASSLLREPNSPLHF.

This clone was observed once. The chain is built from TRBV12-3 or TRBV12-4 and TRBJ2-5, with D perhaps TRBD2 (6 bases). The V and J ends lost 3 bases and 4 bases respectively, with 9 bases between them. The CDR3 spans 13 residues. The CDR3 spells CASSFGGLETQYF. CDR3 bases: TGTGCCAGCAGTTTCGGGGGTCTAGAGACCCAGTACTTC.

The rearrangement uses TRBV12-3 or TRBV12-4 and TRBJ1-2; D is undetermined. The V end lost 7 bases, the J end lost 5 bases, and 11 bases lay between the germline ends. The CDR3 covers 12 residues. This chain's CDR3 is CASTPGGYGYTF. In DNA form, the CDR3 reads TGTGCCAGCACCCCCGGAGGGTATGGCTACACCTTC.

V and J are TRBV19 and TRBJ1-5; tentatively, D is TRBD1 (5 bases). This CDR3 is built from 15 residues. The V end was cut by 7 bases, the J end by 4 bases, with 17 bases between. CDR1 and CDR2 from the germline V gene are LNHDA and SQIVND (reference sequence). Here the CDR3 reads CASTGLQGLNQPQHF. Here the CDR3 DNA reads TGTGCCAGTACAGGGTTGCAGGGACTTAATCAGCCCCAGCATTTT. The full variable domain, in which reference TRBV19 and TRBJ1-5 provide the parts outside the CDR3, is DGGITQSPKYLFRKEGQNVTLSCEQNLNHDAMYWYRQDPGQGLRLIYYSQIVNDFQKGDIAEGYSVSREKKESFPLTVTSAQKNPTAFYLCASTGLQGLNQPQHFGDGTRLSIL.

This clone was picked up one time. The chain has TRBV18 and TRBJ2-6; the match to TRBD2 covers 10 bases. The CDR3 runs to 17 residues. Trimming took 8 bases from V and 0 from J; bases not matched to a gene: 7. Germline values: CDR1 KGHSH, CDR2 LQKENI. This CDR3 reads CASPGTSASSGANVLTF. CDR3 in DNA: TGTGCCAGCCCAGGGACTAGCGCGAGCTCTGGGGCCAACGTCCTGACTTTC.

The chain links TRBV27 to TRBJ2-7, with 9 bases that match TRBD1. V lost 5 bases, J lost 5 bases, and 10 bases stayed unmatched. CDR3 length: 15 residues. CDR1 and CDR2 (germline): MNHEY, SMNVEV (reference sequence). The CDR3 DNA is TGTGCCAGCAGTCCCTCGGACAGGGGAATTGACGAGCAGTACTTC. This translates into CASSPSDRGIDEQYF.